The next 24 T cell receptor beta chains were all read from a single sample in a study of blood T cell repertoires in COVID-19. Some clones are missing from TCRdb's copy, which holds only in-frame ones; the method was immunoSEQ multiplex PCR. This table has approximately 350,000 clones, around 92% appearing once. Sequencing was performed on peripheral blood. The receptors were sampled from a woman aged 30 to 39 with COVID-19, enrolled during active disease.

This chain links TRBV7-2 with TRBJ2-2; 12 bases are a match to TRBD2. The CDR3 is 18 residues long. Losses at the gene ends were 5 bases for V and 1 base for J; bases not matched to a gene: 8. Germline V gene sequence: CDR1 SGHTA, CDR2 FQGNSA. CDR3: CASSLRLAGVWNTGELFF. CDR3 DNA: TGTGCCAGCAGCCTTAGACTAGCGGGAGTTTGGAACACCGGGGAGCTGTTTTTT.

This chain connects TRBV4-1 to TRBJ1-1, with D possibly matching TRBD1 (6 bases). Trimming stripped 0 bases from V and 2 bases from J, with 10 bases between. CDR3 length equals 15 residues. Germline V CDR1 and CDR2: MGHRA, YSYEKL. The CDR3 reads CASSQDEGVNTEAFF. The CDR3 nucleotides are TGCGCCAGCAGCCAAGATGAGGGGGTAAACACTGAAGCTTTCTTT.

This clone was seen only once. The genes are TRBV19 and TRBJ1-3; D remains ambiguous. The CDR3 has 17 residues. Germline V gene data show CDR1 as LNHDA and CDR2 as SQIVND (reference sequence). Trimming cost V 5 bases and J 0 bases, with 17 bases left between them. CDR3 residues: CASSESTYPFSGNTIYF. The DNA for the CDR3 is TGTGCCAGTAGTGAGAGCACTTACCCCTTCTCTGGAAACACCATATATTTT.

The V call is TRBV19, the J call TRBJ2-5, with 9 bases fitting TRBD1. In germline, CDR1 is LNHDA, CDR2 SQIVND (reference sequence). Trimming removed 10 bases from V and 5 bases from J; junction bases left unmatched: 14. This CDR3 region has 15 residues. The CDR3 protein is CATGQGIAVGETQYF. The CDR3 coding sequence is TGTGCCACGGGACAGGGTATCGCTGTGGGGGAGACCCAGTACTTC.

CDR3 residues: CASGLGTGGVTDTQYF. CDR3 DNA: TGTGCTAGTGGTTTGGGAACAGGGGGAGTCACAGATACGCAGTATTTT. The chain links TRBV12-5 to TRBJ2-3; TRBD1 agrees at 8 bases. This CDR3 is built from 16 residues. Looked up from germline, CDR1 is LGHNT and CDR2 is FRNRAP. V was pared by 1 base and J by 2 bases, with 5 bases of the junction left unmatched.

The chain joins TRBV2 to TRBJ2-2; no reliable D call. Trimming pared 5 bases from V and 4 bases from J, leaving 8 bases between. Germline CDR1 SNHLY, CDR2 FYNNEI. The CDR3 is made up of 13 amino acids. This chain's CDR3 is CASSRGGTGELFF. The CDR3 DNA follows: TGTGCCAGCAGTCGAGGCGGCACCGGGGAGCTGTTTTTT.

The chain uses TRBV5-1 and TRBJ2-5, with 8 bases matching TRBD2. CDR3 size: 15 residues. Trimming removed 0 bases from V and 4 bases from J; junction bases left unmatched: 5. Germline assignment: CDR1 SGHRS and CDR2 YFSETQ. CDR3 amino acids: CASSLDRGGPETQYF. For the CDR3, the DNA is TGCGCCAGCAGCTTGGACCGGGGGGGACCAGAGACCCAGTACTTC.

The rearrangement links TRBV5-1 to TRBJ2-1; TRBD2 matches at 8 bases. Germline values: CDR1 SGHRS, CDR2 YFSETQ. With V trimmed by 0 bases and J by 7 bases, 18 bases remained unmatched. The CDR3 totals 19 residues. In DNA form, the CDR3 reads TGCGCCAGCAGCTTGGCCCTAGCGGGTGAGGTCCTTTCGGTGAATGAGCAGTTCTTC. It encodes CASSLALAGEVLSVNEQFF. Complete variable domain (other parts from reference TRBV5-1 and TRBJ2-1): KAGVTQTPRYLIKTRGQQVTLSCSPISGHRSVSWYQQTPGQGLQFLFEYFSETQRNKGNFPGRFSGRQFSNSRSEMNVSTLELGDSALYLCASSLALAGEVLSVNEQFFGPGTRLTVL.

The rearrangement links TRBV19 to TRBJ2-2, with TRBD1 as a possible D gene (6 bases). The CDR3 has 15 amino acids. The germline CDR1 and CDR2 sequences are LNHDA and SQIVND (reference sequence). The germline V and J ends were trimmed by 9 bases and 5 bases, with 19 bases remaining between them. The CDR3 bases are TGTGCCAGCCGAAAGGGGCAGGGGATAACCGGGGAGCTGTTTTTT. Amino acids: CASRKGQGITGELFF.

This clone was detected once. The chain links TRBV28 to TRBJ2-1; 8 nucleotides match TRBD2. The length of the CDR3 is 17 residues. CDR1 and CDR2 from the germline V gene are MDHEN and SYDVKM. V trimming: 4 bases; J trimming: 0 bases; junction bases outside the gene matches: 8. DNA for the CDR3: TGTGCCAGCAGTTCTCGCGGGGGGTCCAGCTCCTACAATGAGCAGTTCTTC. This codes for CASSSRGGSSSYNEQFF.

The gene calls are TRBV24-1 and TRBJ2-3; possible D gene TRBD2, 6 bases. Trimming removed 1 base from V and 3 bases from J, with 16 bases in between. Germline CDR1 KGHDR, CDR2 SFDVKD. The CDR3 consists of 17 residues. Here the CDR3 DNA reads TGTGCCACCAGTGATTTTCAGGCCAGGGACTTAACAGATACGCAGTATTTT. Its translation: CATSDFQARDLTDTQYF.

As regards this clone: The same CDR3 is also encoded by other DNA sequences in this sample. The chain links TRBV24-1 to TRBJ2-2; 9 bases line up with TRBD1. V shed 4 bases and J 1 base; nucleotides not matched to a gene: 3. The CDR3 is made up of 16 amino acids. Germline values: CDR1 KGHDR, CDR2 SFDVKD. Here the CDR3 reads CATSDRGQGNTGELFF. The CDR3 coding sequence is TGTGCCACCAGTGACCGGGGACAGGGGAACACCGGGGAGCTGTTTTTT.

Details on this clone: This specimen includes other DNA sequences encoding the same CDR3. The genes are TRBV11-3 and TRBJ1-1, with unresolved D. Germline CDR1 is SGHNT and CDR2 is YENEEA. V dropped 0 bases and J dropped 6 bases, with 5 bases sitting between them. The CDR3 loop spans 12 amino acids. CDR3 nucleotides: TGTGCCAGCAGCTTAGATGGAGCTGAAGCTTTCTTT. This encodes CASSLDGAEAFF.

V gene TRBV6-5 combines with J gene TRBJ2-7, with D possibly matching TRBD2 (5 bases). The V end lost 0 bases, the J end lost 2 bases, and 14 bases lay between the germline ends. The CDR3 totals 16 residues. In germline, CDR1 is MNHEY, CDR2 SVGAGI. The CDR3 here is CASSYSGVGIPYEQYV. The CDR3 DNA reads as TGTGCCAGCAGTTACTCCGGGGTGGGGATCCCCTACGAGCAGTACGTC.

This chain links TRBV4-2 with TRBJ1-6, with D tentatively TRBD1 (5 bases). CDR1 LGHNA and CDR2 YNFKEQ come from the germline V gene. V lost 0 bases and J 12 bases, leaving 12 bases between the germline ends. This CDR3 comprises 14 residues. The CDR3 loop is CASSQDSPDRPLHF. The CDR3 DNA reads as TGTGCCAGCAGCCAAGATTCCCCAGACAGACCCCTCCACTTT.

The chain couples TRBV10-3 to TRBJ1-1, with D maybe TRBD1 (6 bases). V dropped 4 bases and J dropped 1 base, with 13 bases sitting between them. CDR1 and CDR2 (germline): ENHRY, SYGVKD. This CDR3 has 15 amino acids. The CDR3: CAISGSDRRNTEAFF. CDR3 DNA sequence: TGTGCCATCAGTGGCTCGGACAGAAGGAACACTGAAGCTTTCTTT.

J is TRBJ1-1 and V is TRBV28; 7 bases match TRBD1. The ends lost 2 bases at V and 4 bases at J; junction bases unmatched: 4. Germline CDR1 reads MDHEN; CDR2 reads SYDVKM. The CDR3 loop spans 14 amino acids. This CDR3 reads CASSLRGLGTEAFF. The CDR3 coding sequence is TGTGCCAGCAGTTTAAGGGGGCTGGGCACTGAAGCTTTCTTT.

This clone was seen a few times. The chain employs TRBV11-2 and TRBJ2-3; TRBD2 aligns across 8 bases. CDR3 length: 14 amino acids. Trimming cost V 5 bases and J 6 bases; bases outside gene matches: 7. Germline V CDR1 and CDR2: SGHAT, FQNNGV. This chain's CDR3 is CASSPGGAQDTQYF. The CDR3 nucleotides are TGTGCCAGCAGCCCCGGGGGGGCCCAGGATACGCAGTATTTT.

The gene calls are TRBV27 and TRBJ2-1; 9 nucleotides agree with TRBD2. CDR1 and CDR2 from the germline V gene are MNHEY and SMNVEV (reference sequence). The CDR3 spans 18 residues. After removal of 4 bases from V and 5 bases from J, the junction contained 15 bases not matched to a gene. The CDR3 region has the DNA TGTGCCAGCAGTTCTCCCGATTCCGGGACTAGCCTAAACAATGAGCAGTTCTTC. Protein: CASSSPDSGTSLNNEQFF.

The V call is TRBV4-2, the J call TRBJ1-1, with D possibly being TRBD1 (5 bases). In germline, CDR1 is LGHNA, CDR2 YNFKEQ. This CDR3 is 17 amino acids long. V was pared by 2 bases and J by 1 base, with 17 bases between. The CDR3, as DNA: TGTGCCAGCAGCCAATTCAGGGAAAGTGGGGAGAACACTGAAGCTTTCTTT. Translation: CASSQFRESGENTEAFF.

The V and J genes are TRBV2 and TRBJ1-2; D might be TRBD1 (5 bases). V lost 1 base to trimming and J lost 5 bases, with 14 bases between them. CDR1 is SNHLY and CDR2 is FYNNEI in the germline V gene. The CDR3 is 15 amino acids. The CDR3 region is CASSEVLAGQYGYTF. For the CDR3, the DNA is TGTGCCAGCAGTGAAGTTCTGGCAGGGCAATATGGCTACACCTTC.

The CDR3 DNA is TGTGCCAGCAGCCCGGGGACATCGAACACCGGGGAGCTGTTTTTT. Translated: CASSPGTSNTGELFF. The genes are TRBV11-3 and TRBJ2-2, with a possible D match to TRBD1 (6 bases). This CDR3 has 15 amino acids. Germline assignment: CDR1 SGHNT and CDR2 YENEEA. V lost 5 bases and J lost 0, with 10 bases in between.

This clone was observed a single time. The rearrangement uses TRBV29-1 and TRBJ2-5, with D perhaps matching TRBD2 (7 bases). This CDR3 is 18 amino acids long. Between the trimmed V and J ends, which lost 5 bases and 5 bases, there was a span of 30 bases. Germline V gives CDR1 SQVTM, CDR2 ANQGSEA. CDR3 residues: CSVLGGGFQQGGAETQYF. The CDR3 nucleotides are TGCAGCGTTCTTGGGGGGGGGTTTCAACAGGGAGGCGCGGAGACCCAGTACTTC.

The chain carries TRBV5-1 and TRBJ1-2; D is possibly TRBD1 (5 bases). The CDR3 length is 15 residues. The V gene's germline CDR1 is SGHRS and CDR2 YFSETQ. Trimming removed 3 bases from V and 6 bases from J, with 18 bases in between. As DNA, the CDR3 is TGCGCCAGCAGCTCGGGCCCAGGGACTACCGATGGCTACACCTTC. This translates into CASSSGPGTTDGYTF.